Listed below are T cell receptor beta chains from one sample, sequenced in a study of CD8+ T cells in alopecia areata. Assay: immunoSEQ multiplex PCR; the TCRdb copy retains only in-frame clones and omits some. Of 150,000 to 200,000 clones in the sample, around three fifths were seen once. The source material was CD4+ T cells sorted from blood, sampled at week 24, from a patient treated with tofacitinib. The origin of the receptors is a human donor with alopecia areata. Both conserved end residues are trimmed from each CDR3. Fields, in order: V gene, CDR3 protein.

V: TRBV5-5
CDR3: ASSIGLGTYEQY

V: TRBV2
CDR3: ASSVPGGFGETQY

V: TRBV29-1
CDR3: NGHPEQY

V: TRBV25-1
CDR3: ASSEPLKAEAF

V: TRBV7-9
CDR3: ASSRDQNGIYEQY

V: TRBV7-2
CDR3: ASSLGVSQPQH

V: TRBV4-1
CDR3: ASSLAGVVTDTQY

V: TRBV20-1
CDR3: SAGRTVTQY

V: TRBV5-1
CDR3: ASSEGEPPSYEQY

V: TRBV30
CDR3: AWSPSCY

V: TRBV30
CDR3: AWSFGANYGYT

V: TRBV30
CDR3: AWRDRVLDNQPQH

V: TRBV2
CDR3: ASSEHQGVLAF

V: TRBV29-1
CDR3: SAPTGQGNYNEQF

V: TRBV7-8
CDR3: ASSLYASLGNEQF

V: TRBV30
CDR3: AWSARRNQPQH

V: TRBV29-1
CDR3: SVLVWENQPQH

V: TRBV30
CDR3: AWATALSQSYEQY

V: TRBV15
CDR3: ATSRDLVRGSPLH

V: TRBV7-3
CDR3: ASSLTRDPNSPLH

V: TRBV2
CDR3: ASRAGPNTEAF

V: TRBV10-3
CDR3: AISREQGNYNEQF

V: TRBV5-6
CDR3: ASQPPGYYGYT

V: TRBV5-5
CDR3: ASSFSGGGGTEAF

V: TRBV29-1
CDR3: SADRGSEQY